Below, 13 T cell receptor beta chains from the same sample are listed, as sequenced in a study of T-cell memory formation after mild COVID-19. MiXCR was run by TCRdb on the 5' RACE reads, yielding one entry per CDR3 protein. The top ten hold 9.5% to 15% of the sample, which has hundreds of thousands of distinct CDR3 sequences, roughly 25% seen once. Sequencing was performed on PBMCs or a T cell subset sorted from them (not recorded which). These receptors were taken from an adult woman who had mild COVID-19 (a few samples of this study predate the infection). Cell type and time point are not known.

J is TRBJ2-2 and V is TRBV9; D gene uncertain. The germline gives CDR1 SGDLS, CDR2 YYNGEE. The V gene lost 4 bases and the J gene lost 7 bases, with 11 bases spanning the gap. The CDR3 spans 13 residues. The CDR3 spells CASSLLTDGELFF. The DNA for the CDR3 is TGTGCCAGCAGCCTCCTTACGGACGGGGAGCTGTTTTTT. Combining the CDR3 with reference TRBV9 and TRBJ2-2 gives the whole variable domain DSGVTQTPKHLITATGQRVTLRCSPRSGDLSVYWYQQSLDQGLQFLIQYYNGEERAKGNILERFSAQQFPDLHSELNLSSLELGDSALYFCASSLLTDGELFFGEGSRLTVL.

This clonotype was observed a handful of times. The chain has TRBV10-3 and TRBJ2-7; 7 bases agree with TRBD2. Trimming cost V 6 bases and J 5 bases; bases outside gene matches: 13. The CDR3 consists of 15 residues. Germline V gene sequence: CDR1 ENHRY, CDR2 SYGVKD. CDR3 loop: CAISIVTGGRNEQYF. CDR3 nucleotide sequence: TGTGCCATCAGCATAGTTACGGGAGGACGAAACGAGCAGTACTTC.

The chain carries TRBV24-1 and TRBJ1-5; D call uncertain. The germline V gene encodes CDR1 KGHDR and CDR2 SFDVKD. The germline V and J ends were trimmed by 6 bases and 5 bases, with 7 bases remaining between them. The CDR3 sequence is 12 residues long. The CDR3 sequence is CATSRGDQPQHF. Here the CDR3 DNA reads TGTGCCACCAGTCGTGGGGATCAGCCCCAGCATTTT.

V and J are TRBV9 and TRBJ1-2; D is unresolved. V was shortened by 7 bases and J by 5 bases, with 12 bases between the two germline ends. Looked up from germline, CDR1 is SGDLS and CDR2 is YYNGEE. This CDR3 region has 12 residues. CDR3: CASGGFLYGYTF. The CDR3 DNA is TGTGCCAGCGGCGGATTCCTGTATGGCTACACCTTC.

V is TRBV6-1 and J is TRBJ1-1; D perhaps matches TRBD1 (6 bases). The germline CDR1 and CDR2 sequences are MNHNS and SASEGT. Trimming pared 0 bases from V and 4 bases from J, leaving 12 bases between. The CDR3 sequence is 15 residues long. The CDR3 protein is CASSEATGRGTEAFF. The CDR3 DNA reads as TGTGCCAGCAGTGAAGCCACCGGCAGGGGCACTGAAGCTTTCTTT.

This clonotype occurred a few times. The CDR3 protein is CASEEGDRENTEAFF. CDR3 bases: TGCGCCAGCGAAGAGGGAGACAGGGAGAACACTGAAGCTTTCTTT. The gene calls are TRBV5-1 and TRBJ1-1, with 7 bases matching TRBD1. The CDR3 is made up of 15 amino acids. Looked up from germline, CDR1 is SGHRS and CDR2 is YFSETQ. V shed 7 bases, J shed 1 base, and the junction held 10 bases outside the gene matches. The full variable domain, in which reference TRBV5-1 and TRBJ1-1 provide the parts outside the CDR3, is KAGVTQTPRYLIKTRGQQVTLSCSPISGHRSVSWYQQTPGQGLQFLFEYFSETQRNKGNFPGRFSGRQFSNSRSEMNVSTLELGDSALYLCASEEGDRENTEAFFGQGTRLTVV.

The CDR3, as DNA: TGTGCCAGCAGCCATCCCGGGACTAGCGGACCTAGCACAGATACGCAGTATTTT. This codes for CASSHPGTSGPSTDTQYF. J is TRBJ2-3 and V is TRBV7-2, with TRBD2 identical over 11 bases. Germline loops: CDR1 SGHTA, CDR2 FQGNSA. The CDR3 length is 18 residues. Trimming at V came to 5 bases and at J to 0 bases, leaving 10 bases not matched to a gene.

J is TRBJ1-5 and V is TRBV20-1; a possible D gene is TRBD1 (6 bases). CDR1 and CDR2 (germline): DFQATT, SNEGSKA (reference sequence). This CDR3 region has 13 residues. Trimming left V 8 bases short and J 2 bases short, with 13 bases between. CDR3 coding DNA: TGCAGTCCGAGGGGGTTGGGCAATCAGCCCCAGCATTTT. Protein: CSPRGLGNQPQHF.

The J gene is TRBJ2-4, the V gene TRBV29-1, with 7 bases lining up with TRBD1. CDR3 length: 13 amino acids. Germline trimming cut 4 bases from V and 2 bases from J; bases unmatched to any gene: 2. CDR1 and CDR2 from the germline V gene are SQVTM and ANQGSEA. The CDR3 here is CSVVTGSKNIQYF. CDR3 coding DNA: TGCAGCGTTGTGACAGGGTCCAAAAACATTCAGTACTTC.

This clonotype was observed a handful of times. The J gene is TRBJ1-2, the V gene TRBV12-3 or TRBV12-4; a weak D match, TRBD1 (5 bases). The V and J ends lost 5 bases and 2 bases respectively, with 18 bases between them. The CDR3 has 16 residues. The CDR3 DNA is TGTGCCAGCAGTCCCCCATTCCCCCGGGACAACTATGGCTACACCTTC. Encoded protein: CASSPPFPRDNYGYTF.

The V and J genes are TRBV7-2 and TRBJ2-3; D call uncertain. This CDR3 region has 17 residues. V was clipped by 4 bases and J by 6 bases, with 23 bases between them. Germline CDR1 SGHTA, CDR2 FQGNSA. DNA for the CDR3: TGTGCCAGCAGCTATGGTGGCCAGCTAGGCCTCACTGATACGCAGTATTTT. Translation gives CASSYGGQLGLTDTQYF.

This clonotype was seen repeatedly, ten times or more. The chain joins TRBV19 to TRBJ1-5, with TRBD1 matching 7 bases. Germline assignment: CDR1 LNHDA and CDR2 SQIVND (reference sequence). The V segment lost 10 bases and the J segment 9 bases; nucleotides outside the gene matches: 15. This CDR3 comprises 14 residues. The CDR3 here is CATNFGQAQWPQHF. For the CDR3, the DNA is TGTGCCACCAACTTCGGACAGGCTCAATGGCCCCAGCATTTT. Complete variable domain (other parts from reference TRBV19 and TRBJ1-5): DGGITQSPKYLFRKEGQNVTLSCEQNLNHDAMYWYRQDPGQGLRLIYYSQIVNDFQKGDIAEGYSVSREKKESFPLTVTSAQKNPTAFYLCATNFGQAQWPQHFGDGTRLSIL.

CDR3 coding DNA: TGTGCCATCTCAGGGGCCTACGAGCAGTACTTC. It codes for CAISGAYEQYF. The rearrangement uses TRBV10-3 and TRBJ2-7; the D gene is possibly TRBD1 (6 bases). The CDR3 totals 11 residues. Trimming shortened V by 8 bases and J by 2 bases, and 7 bases separated the two germline ends. CDR1 ENHRY and CDR2 SYGVKD come from the germline V gene.